This T cell receptor beta chain was found in a study of shared clonotypes between healthy human individuals. CDR1 and CDR2 from the germline V gene are GTSNPN and SVGIG (reference sequence). V dropped 0 bases and J dropped 0; count of bases not matched to a gene: 15. CDR3 length: 20 residues. Source study methods: Without quality scores, immunoSEQ junctional reads could not be filtered like full-length reads. Profiling relied on immunoSEQ multiplex PCR, and the TCRdb table lists in-frame clones only, not all of them. That table furnishes V, J and clone size, whereas the DNA furnished D and trimming. The sample holds approximately 2.5 million clones, 90% to 95% seen once.

This chain uses TRBV30 with TRBJ1-2; TRBD1 matches at 11 bases. The TCR was taken from a man between 18 and 29 years old in good health. Sequencing input: naive CD4+ T cells sorted from blood. As to subset: CD45RA+ positively selected. CDR3 sequence: CAWSVQIVWGTGGSNYGYTF. CDR3 DNA sequence: TGTGCCTGGAGTGTACAAATCGTTTGGGGGACAGGGGGATCTAACTATGGCTACACCTTC.